These 13 T cell receptor beta chains share one sample of origin, sequenced in a study of cytomegalovirus exposure and HLA in healthy donors. PCR primers comprised 60 Vbeta and 13 Jbeta primers. Profiling relied on immunoSEQ multiplex PCR, and the TCRdb table lists in-frame clones only, not all of them. The data contain 150,000 to 180,000 clones, roughly 77% of them seen just once; the ten biggest clones take up roughly 7.7%. Sequenced: PBMCs. Receptor source: a man between 25 and 39 years old in good health and CMV-seropositive.

The chain has TRBV7-3 and TRBJ2-2, with 9 bases that match TRBD2. Germline CDR1 reads SGHTA; CDR2 reads FQGTGA. The CDR3 totals 20 residues. V was pared by 5 bases and J by 0 bases, with 16 bases of the junction left unmatched. CDR3 DNA sequence: TGTGCCAGCAGCAGACCGACCTTTAGCGGGGGCCCCTCGAACACCGGGGAGCTGTTTTTT. This translates into CASSRPTFSGGPSNTGELFF.

This chain joins TRBV25-1 and TRBJ2-3, with 9 bases aligning to TRBD1. Germline V gives CDR1 MGHDK, CDR2 SYGVNS. V lost 4 bases and J lost 5; bases outside the gene matches: 13. The CDR3 loop spans 17 amino acids. DNA of the CDR3: TGTGCCAGCAGTGGGTCCGGGACAGGGATCCTTAAAGATACGCAGTATTTT. Protein sequence: CASSGSGTGILKDTQYF.

The chain has TRBV29-1 and TRBJ2-2, with 8 bases matching TRBD2. J lost 3 bases, V lost 0 bases, and 6 bases had no gene match. Per the germline V gene, CDR1 is SQVTM and CDR2 is ANQGSEA. The CDR3 is 16 residues long. The CDR3 DNA sequence: TGCAGCGTTGAAGATTCCAGCGGGAGATACACCGGGGAGCTGTTTTTT. Translated: CSVEDSSGRYTGELFF.

This clone was picked up a small number of times. The V call is TRBV28, the J call TRBJ2-5; TRBD2 matches 7 bases. V was clipped by 2 bases and J by 2 bases; unmatched bases: 2. The CDR3 covers 14 residues. Looked up from germline, CDR1 is MDHEN and CDR2 is SYDVKM. CDR3: CASSLGTTQETQYF. In DNA form, the CDR3 reads TGTGCCAGCAGTTTAGGGACTACGCAAGAGACCCAGTACTTC.

The genes are TRBV2 and TRBJ2-5; tentative D call: TRBD1 (6 bases). The CDR3 length is 13 residues. Germline CDR1 SNHLY, CDR2 FYNNEI. The V gene lost 7 bases and the J gene lost 2 bases, with 11 bases spanning the gap. CDR3 sequence reads: CASKLRGQETQYF. The CDR3 region has the DNA TGTGCCAGCAAGTTGAGGGGGCAAGAGACCCAGTACTTC.

The chain uses TRBV28 and TRBJ1-5; D not certain. Germline V CDR1 and CDR2: MDHEN, SYDVKM. The CDR3 consists of 15 residues. V lost 2 bases and J lost 0, with 8 bases in between. The CDR3 loop reads CASSLSAYSNQPQHF. The CDR3, as DNA: TGTGCCAGCAGTTTAAGCGCCTATAGCAATCAGCCCCAGCATTTT.

The J gene is TRBJ2-7, the V gene TRBV7-9, with D perhaps TRBD2 (5 bases). CDR1 is SEHNR, CDR2 FQNEAQ, per germline (reference sequence). The CDR3 has 13 amino acids. Trimming cost V 10 bases and J 6 bases, with 19 bases left between them. The CDR3 DNA follows: TGTGCCACCCACGGGGTGCGCCCCGGCGAGCAGTACTTC. Protein: CATHGVRPGEQYF.

CDR3 coding DNA: TGTGCCAGCAGTTTATTATCAGGGTTCAGGACTGAAGCTTTCTTT. Translation: CASSLLSGFRTEAFF. The chain couples TRBV28 to TRBJ1-1, with D perhaps matching TRBD1 (5 bases). The CDR3 sequence is 15 residues long. The V and J ends lost 1 base and 5 bases respectively, with 14 bases between them. CDR1 is MDHEN, CDR2 SYDVKM, per germline.

This clone was counted once. J is TRBJ2-7 and V is TRBV6-1; D is possibly TRBD2 (5 bases). Germline V gene data show CDR1 as MNHNS and CDR2 as SASEGT. The CDR3 runs to 14 residues. Trimming left V 5 bases short and J 9 bases short, with 20 bases between. As DNA, the CDR3 is TGTGCCAGCAGTCTGGACGGTCAAGCGGTCGGGCAGTACTTC. The encoded protein is CASSLDGQAVGQYF.

The CDR3 spells CASRRGGLDSDTQYF. The CDR3 region has the DNA TGTGCCAGCAGGCGGGGGGGACTCGATTCAGATACGCAGTATTTT. This chain joins TRBV7-3 and TRBJ2-3, with 9 positions matching TRBD2. The CDR3 totals 15 residues. CDR1 and CDR2 (germline): SGHTA, FQGTGA. V was clipped by 6 bases and J by 4 bases; unmatched bases: 8.

J is TRBJ2-3 and V is TRBV7-9; D is possibly TRBD2 (6 bases). The CDR3 contains 15 residues. CDR1 and CDR2 (germline): SEHNR, FQNEAQ (reference sequence). The V end was cut by 7 bases, the J end by 5 bases, with 19 bases between. In DNA form, the CDR3 reads TGTGCCAGCACCCCTAGGGGAGGAGGCTTAGATACGCAGTATTTT. It specifies CASTPRGGGLDTQYF.

This clone was observed a single time. The V and J genes are TRBV12-5 and TRBJ2-7, with 8 bases fitting TRBD1. CDR3 size: 15 residues. From germline, CDR1 is LGHNT and CDR2 FRNRAP. Trimming removed 5 bases from V and 0 bases from J; junction bases left unmatched: 6. The CDR3 spells CASGPGQGYSYEQYF. CDR3 nucleotide sequence: TGTGCTAGTGGTCCAGGACAGGGTTACTCCTACGAGCAGTACTTC.

The gene calls are TRBV29-1 and TRBJ1-2; 9 bases agree with TRBD1. Trimming removed 5 bases from V and 5 bases from J; junction bases left unmatched: 12. This CDR3 is built from 15 residues. In germline, CDR1 is SQVTM, CDR2 ANQGSEA. For the CDR3, the DNA is TGCAGCGTTCCTTCCTCCGGGACAGGGCGATATGGCTACACCTTC. Its protein product is CSVPSSGTGRYGYTF.